Listed below are T cell receptor beta chains from one sample, sequenced in a study of cytomegalovirus exposure and HLA in healthy donors. Assay: immunoSEQ multiplex PCR; the TCRdb copy retains only in-frame clones and omits some. Found here are roughly 200,000 clones, 77% of them singletons; the top ten hold around 2.9%. The specimen sequenced was PBMCs. The source of these receptors is a woman aged 55 to 70 in good health and CMV-seropositive. Each CDR3 is given with its conserved first and last residue. D genes are given only for firm matches. Clone size is shown for a subset of rows, as once, few, many or a class of expanded clone.

TRBD2 TRBJ2-2 - TRBV4-1 CASSLTSVSEELFF TGCGCCAGCAGCCTTACTAGCGTCAGTGAGGAGCTGTTTTTT
- TRBJ2-7 - TRBV4-2 CASSPREGSSYEQYF TGTGCCAGCAGCCCCCGGGAAGGGAGCTCCTACGAGCAGTACTTC
TRBD2 TRBJ2-2 - TRBV5-1 CASSLAGGRNTGELFF TGCGCCAGCAGCTTGGCGGGGGGGAGAAACACCGGGGAGCTGTTTTTT
- TRBJ2-7 few TRBV5-1 CASSLTFYEQYF TGCGCCAGCTCCTTGACATTTTACGAGCAGTACTTC
- TRBJ1-1 - TRBV6-5 CASSYQRGTEAFF TGTGCCAGCAGTTACCAGCGGGGCACTGAAGCTTTCTTT
- TRBJ2-2 - TRBV6-1 CASSGGLSPGELFF TGTGCCAGCAGTGGAGGACTGAGCCCCGGGGAGCTGTTTTTT
TRBD1 TRBJ1-2 - TRBV6-1 CASSELQGDGYTF TGTGCCAGCAGTGAACTGCAGGGGGATGGCTACACCTTC
- TRBJ2-5 few TRBV28 CASSPDRSQETQYF TGTGCCAGCAGCCCCGACAGGAGCCAAGAGACCCAGTACTTC
- TRBJ2-3 few TRBV7-2 CASSFTQSTDTQYF TGTGCCAGCAGCTTCACGCAGAGCACAGATACGCAGTATTTT
- TRBJ2-5 - TRBV7-2 CASSRGLVQETQYF TGTGCCAGCAGCCGGGGGTTAGTCCAAGAGACCCAGTACTTC
- TRBJ1-1 - TRBV5-1 CASSLPGAPNTEAFF TGCGCCAGCAGCTTACCAGGGGCGCCGAACACTGAAGCTTTCTTT
- TRBJ1-1 - TRBV7-9 CASSAYSGDTEAFF TGTGCCAGCAGCGCCTACAGCGGGGACACTGAAGCTTTCTTT
TRBD1 TRBJ2-1 - TRBV6-4 CASSERQGEYNEQFF TGTGCCAGCAGTGAGCGACAGGGGGAATACAATGAGCAGTTCTTC
- TRBJ2-7 - TRBV7-3 CASSPGAASSYEQYF TGTGCCAGCAGCCCTGGGGCAGCCAGCTCCTACGAGCAGTACTTC
TRBD1 TRBJ1-1 - TRBV28 CASSSYRQGNTEAFF TGTGCCAGCAGTTCCTACAGACAGGGGAACACTGAAGCTTTCTTT
TRBD2 TRBJ2-7 - TRBV11-2 CASSLGGSSYEQYF TGTGCCAGCAGCTTGGGCGGGAGCTCCTACGAGCAGTACTTC
- TRBJ1-1 - TRBV14 CASSLLRGVGTEAFF TGTGCCAGCAGCCTCCTACGAGGAGTAGGCACTGAAGCTTTCTTT
- TRBJ2-1 once TRBV12-5 CASGGGGALNEQFF TGTGCTAGTGGTGGAGGGGGGGCCTTAAATGAGCAGTTCTTC
- TRBJ2-2 - TRBV27 CASTGTPNTGELFF TGTGCCAGCACCGGGACACCGAACACCGGGGAGCTGTTTTTT
TRBD2 TRBJ2-5 - TRBV7-3 CARAAGGGYGETQYF TGTGCCAGGGCAGCGGGGGGAGGCTACGGAGAGACCCAGTACTTC
- TRBJ2-7 - TRBV15 CATSALAGHEQYF TGTGCCACCAGCGCCCTGGCAGGGCACGAGCAGTACTTC
TRBD2 TRBJ2-3 few TRBV4-3 CASSQDRRQGRGTDTQYF TGCGCCAGCAGCCAAGATAGGAGGCAAGGGAGGGGCACAGATACGCAGTATTTT
- TRBJ1-1 - TRBV5-4 CASSPGGAAATEAFF TGTGCCAGCAGCCCTGGGGGGGCCGCGGCCACTGAAGCTTTCTTT
- TRBJ2-7 - TRBV19 CASSPGHTYEQYF TGTGCCAGTAGCCCGGGACACACGTACGAGCAGTACTTC
- TRBJ1-1 few TRBV4-1 CASSQDPSRGINTEAFF TGCGCCAGCAGCCAAGATCCATCCCGGGGGATCAACACTGAAGCTTTCTTT
- TRBJ1-5 - TRBV29-1 CSVRDSNQPQHF TGCAGCGTGAGGGATAGCAATCAGCCCCAGCATTTT